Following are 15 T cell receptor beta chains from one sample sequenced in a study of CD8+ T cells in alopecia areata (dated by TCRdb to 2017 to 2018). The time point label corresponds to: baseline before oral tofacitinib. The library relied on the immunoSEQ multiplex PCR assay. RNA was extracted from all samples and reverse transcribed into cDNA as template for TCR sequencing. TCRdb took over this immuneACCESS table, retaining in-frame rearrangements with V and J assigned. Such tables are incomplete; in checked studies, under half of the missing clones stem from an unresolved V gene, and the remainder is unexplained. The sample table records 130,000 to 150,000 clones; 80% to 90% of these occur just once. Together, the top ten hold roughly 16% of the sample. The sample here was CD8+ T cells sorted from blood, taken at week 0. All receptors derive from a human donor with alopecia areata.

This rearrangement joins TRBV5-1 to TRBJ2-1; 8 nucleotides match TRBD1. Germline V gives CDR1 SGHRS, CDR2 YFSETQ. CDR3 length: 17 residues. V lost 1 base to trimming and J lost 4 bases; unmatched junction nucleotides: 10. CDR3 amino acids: CASSLPPGGIQYNEQFF. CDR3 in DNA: TGCGCCAGCAGCTTGCCCCCAGGGGGCATTCAATACAATGAGCAGTTCTTC.

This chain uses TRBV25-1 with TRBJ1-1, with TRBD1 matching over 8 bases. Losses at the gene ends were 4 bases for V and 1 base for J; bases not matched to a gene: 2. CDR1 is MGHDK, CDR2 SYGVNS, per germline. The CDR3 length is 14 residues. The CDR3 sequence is CASSAGTGNTEAFF. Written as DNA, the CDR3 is TGTGCCAGCAGTGCTGGGACAGGGAACACTGAAGCTTTCTTT.

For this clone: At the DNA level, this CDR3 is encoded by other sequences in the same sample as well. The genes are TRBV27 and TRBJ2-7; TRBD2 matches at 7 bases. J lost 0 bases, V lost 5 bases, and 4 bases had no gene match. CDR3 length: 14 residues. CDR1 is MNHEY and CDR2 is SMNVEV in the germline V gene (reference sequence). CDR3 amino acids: CASSLTSSSYEQYF. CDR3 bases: TGTGCCAGCAGTCTGACTAGCAGCTCCTACGAGCAGTACTTC.

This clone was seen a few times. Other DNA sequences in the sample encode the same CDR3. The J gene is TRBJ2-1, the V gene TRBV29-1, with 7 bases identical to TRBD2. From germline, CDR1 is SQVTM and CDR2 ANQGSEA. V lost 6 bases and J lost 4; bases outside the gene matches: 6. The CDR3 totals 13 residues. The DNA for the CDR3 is TGCAGCGTCGATGGCGGGAGTTACAATGAGCAGTTCTTC. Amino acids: CSVDGGSYNEQFF.

Written as DNA, the CDR3 is TGTGCCAGCAGTGAATTCCAGTTCGGAAATGAGCAGTTCTTC. Its translation is CASSEFQFGNEQFF. The chain combines TRBV25-1 with TRBJ2-1; no clear D. Germline loops: CDR1 MGHDK, CDR2 SYGVNS. The V end lost 1 base, the J end lost 7 bases, and 11 bases lay between the germline ends. The CDR3 has 14 amino acids.

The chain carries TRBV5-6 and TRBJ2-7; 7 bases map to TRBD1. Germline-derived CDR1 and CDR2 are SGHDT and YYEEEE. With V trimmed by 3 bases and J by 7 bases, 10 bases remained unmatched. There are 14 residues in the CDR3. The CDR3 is CASSSGQRSWEQYF. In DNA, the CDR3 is TGTGCCAGCAGCTCGGGACAGCGTTCGTGGGAGCAGTACTTC.

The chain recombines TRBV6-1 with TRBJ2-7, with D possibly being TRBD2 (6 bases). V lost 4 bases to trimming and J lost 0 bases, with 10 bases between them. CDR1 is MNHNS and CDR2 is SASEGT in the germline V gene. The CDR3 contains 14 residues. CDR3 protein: CASSAGTFSYEQYF. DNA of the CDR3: TGTGCCAGCAGTGCCGGGACTTTCTCCTACGAGCAGTACTTC.

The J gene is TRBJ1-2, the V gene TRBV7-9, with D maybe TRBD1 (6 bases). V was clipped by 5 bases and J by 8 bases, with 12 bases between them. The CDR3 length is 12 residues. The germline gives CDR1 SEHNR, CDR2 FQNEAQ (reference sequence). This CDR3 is CASSPGAVGYTF. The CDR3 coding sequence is TGTGCCAGCAGCCCAGGGGCAGTAGGCTACACCTTC.

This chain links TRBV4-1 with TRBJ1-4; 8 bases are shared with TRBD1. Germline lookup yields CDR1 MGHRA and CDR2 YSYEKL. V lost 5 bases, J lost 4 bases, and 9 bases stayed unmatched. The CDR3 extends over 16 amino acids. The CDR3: CASSTRGQGVNEKLFF. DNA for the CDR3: TGCGCCAGCAGCACACGTGGACAGGGAGTTAATGAAAAACTGTTTTTT.

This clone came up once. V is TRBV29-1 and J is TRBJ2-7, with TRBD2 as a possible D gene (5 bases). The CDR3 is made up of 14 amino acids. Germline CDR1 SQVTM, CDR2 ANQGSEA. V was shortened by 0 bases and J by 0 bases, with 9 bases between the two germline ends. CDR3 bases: TGCAGCGTTGAAGATGAAGGGAGCTCCTACGAGCAGTACTTC. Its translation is CSVEDEGSSYEQYF.

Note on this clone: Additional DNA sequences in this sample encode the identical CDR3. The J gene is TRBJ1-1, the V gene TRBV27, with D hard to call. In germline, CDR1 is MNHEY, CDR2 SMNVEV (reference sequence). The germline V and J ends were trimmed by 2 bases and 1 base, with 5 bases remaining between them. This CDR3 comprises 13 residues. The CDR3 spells CASSLAGNTEAFF. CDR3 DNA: TGTGCCAGCAGTTTAGCAGGGAACACTGAAGCTTTCTTT.

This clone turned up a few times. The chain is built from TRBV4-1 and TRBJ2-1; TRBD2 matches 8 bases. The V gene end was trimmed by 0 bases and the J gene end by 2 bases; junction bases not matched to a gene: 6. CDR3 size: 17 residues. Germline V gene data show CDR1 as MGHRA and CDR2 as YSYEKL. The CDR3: CASSQEEDSGTYNEQFF. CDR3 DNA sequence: TGCGCCAGCAGCCAAGAGGAGGATAGCGGGACCTACAATGAGCAGTTCTTC.

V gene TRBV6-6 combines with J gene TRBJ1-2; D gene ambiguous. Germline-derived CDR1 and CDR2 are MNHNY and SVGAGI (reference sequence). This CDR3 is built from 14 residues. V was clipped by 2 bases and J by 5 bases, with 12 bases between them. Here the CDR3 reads CASSYGIKDYGYTF. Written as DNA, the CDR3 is TGTGCCAGCAGTTACGGGATAAAGGATTATGGCTACACCTTC.

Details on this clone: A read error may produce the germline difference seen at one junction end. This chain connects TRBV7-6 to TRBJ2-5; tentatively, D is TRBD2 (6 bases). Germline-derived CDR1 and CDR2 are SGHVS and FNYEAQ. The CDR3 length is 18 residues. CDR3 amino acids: CASSRRSSGTRIQESQYF. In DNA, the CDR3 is TGTGCCAGCAGCCGCAGGAGTAGCGGAACTAGAATACAAGAGTCCCAGTACTTC.

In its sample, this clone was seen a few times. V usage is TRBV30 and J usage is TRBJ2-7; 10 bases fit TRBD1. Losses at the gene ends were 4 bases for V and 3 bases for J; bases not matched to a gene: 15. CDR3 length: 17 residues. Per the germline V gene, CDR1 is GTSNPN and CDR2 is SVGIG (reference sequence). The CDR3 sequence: CAWKGGRDRGIRYEQYF. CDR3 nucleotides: TGTGCCTGGAAGGGTGGCCGGGACAGGGGAATCCGCTACGAGCAGTACTTC. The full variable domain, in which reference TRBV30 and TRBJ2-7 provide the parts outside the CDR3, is SQTIHQWPATLVQPVGSPLSLECTVEGTSNPNLYWYRQAAGRGLQLLFYSVGIGQISSEVPQNLSASRPQDRQFILSSKKLLLSDSGFYLCAWKGGRDRGIRYEQYFGPGTRLTVT.